A single sample is the source of the 3 T cell receptor beta chains below, sequenced in a study of blood T cell repertoires in COVID-19 (dated by TCRdb to between 2020 and 2021). Receptors were amplified or captured by the immunoSEQ multiplex PCR assay. TCRdb stores this immuneACCESS table with in-frame sequences only. Part of the clones is absent; in the studies checked, under half of the shortfall reflects unresolved V genes, and no reason is known for the rest. The sample table lists around 95,000 clones, around four fifths of them with a count of one. In total, the top ten clones hold over 10% of the sample. Sequencing used peripheral blood. These receptors came from a man aged 50 to 60 with active or convalescent COVID-19.

The V and J genes are TRBV19 and TRBJ2-3; 9 positions match TRBD1. The CDR3 extends over 15 amino acids. J was trimmed by 11 bases and V by 5 bases; bases with no gene match: 14. Germline CDR1 is LNHDA and CDR2 is SQIVND (reference sequence). The CDR3 DNA reads TGTGCCAGTAGTTACAGGGGGCCCCTTGCGTTGAGGCAGTATTTT. Protein product: CASSYRGPLALRQYF.

The gene calls are TRBV9 and TRBJ1-2, with 7 bases fitting TRBD1. This CDR3 is 16 amino acids long. Germline CDR1 and CDR2: SGDLS and YYNGEE. Trimming took 4 bases from V and 7 from J; bases not matched to a gene: 16. This chain's CDR3 is CASSFTTGDVGLGYTF. The CDR3 DNA reads as TGTGCCAGCAGCTTTACTACAGGGGATGTGGGGCTTGGCTACACCTTC. Combining the CDR3 with reference TRBV9 and TRBJ1-2 gives the whole variable domain DSGVTQTPKHLITATGQRVTLRCSPRSGDLSVYWYQQSLDQGLQFLIQYYNGEERAKGNILERFSAQQFPDLHSELNLSSLELGDSALYFCASSFTTGDVGLGYTFGSGTRLTVV.

About this clone itself: No DNA is shown, since the ends of the CDR3 on it are uncertain; the CDR3 is the one TCRdb lists. The chain couples TRBV23-1 to TRBJ2-5; the tabulated D call, TRBD1, remains unverified against the DNA. TRBV23-1 is known as an ORF, though its function is uncertain. The CDR3 is 19 residues long, counting both termini. CDR3 loop: CASTLTNFQETQYFETQYF.